The clone carrying this TCR beta chain was detected many times. Preparation of the TCRbeta library involved a method that used unique molecular identifiers. A single record per CDR3 protein comes from TCRdb applying MiXCR to the PCR reads. The table lists 170,000 or so distinct CDR3 sequences, approximately 6.8% of them singletons. J lost 3 bases, V lost 8 bases, and 6 bases had no gene match. The CDR3 extends over 14 amino acids. These data belong to a study of T-cell reconstitution after alpha-beta-depleted transplantation in children. The clonotype comes from a human donor who donated a stem cell graft to a child with Wiskott-Aldrich syndrome. The V and J genes are TRBV12-3 or TRBV12-4 and TRBJ2-1; TRBD1 matches at 8 bases. This specimen consisted of PBMCs from the stem cell graft donor, obtained from the stem cell graft. CDR3: CASQTGADYNEQFF. CDR3 bases: TGTGCCAGCCAGACAGGGGCCGACTACAATGAGCAGTTCTTC.